Presented here are 20 T cell receptor beta chains from one specimen sequenced in a study of blood T cells in healthy people across ages (dated by TCRdb to between 2014 and 2017). To prepare the library, 5' RACE was applied. TCRdb shows the sequencer as Illumina HiSeq 2500. The second PCR ran for about 6 to 11 cycles and used a J-beta primer mix along with a sample-barcoded 5' primer. TCRdb itself trimmed the public reads at Q25 with fastp, ran MiXCR and retained productive beta chains. Rows are combined by CDR3 protein, so each entry shows the most common genes and DNA. The sample yields 650,000 to 1,000,000 distinct CDR3 sequences; about 36% were counted once. The top ten clonotypes cover over 10% of the sample. The sample taken for sequencing was blood. These receptors all stem from a man between 18 and 29 years old in good health.

Turning to this clonotype: A much larger clone lies one base from this, so it may be a read error. This chain links TRBV20-1 with TRBJ2-4, with TRBD2 as a possible D gene (5 bases). The DNA matches TRBJ2-7 better at its end, which makes the J call doubtful. Germline V lookup: CDR1 DFQATT, CDR2 SNEGSKA (reference sequence). There are 14 residues in the CDR3. CDR3 sequence reads: CSTSDSRGTNEQYF. The CDR3 DNA follows: TGCAGTACTAGTGATTCCCGGGGAACCAACGAGCAGTACTTC.

In this sample, this clonotype turned up a few times. V gene TRBV28 combines with J gene TRBJ2-1; tentatively, D is TRBD1 (6 bases). Trimming took off 7 bases at V and 4 bases at J, with 11 bases between the two ends. The CDR3 length is 13 residues. Looked up from germline, CDR1 is MDHEN and CDR2 is SYDVKM. CDR3 coding DNA: TGTGCCAGCACCTACGGGACATACAATGAGCAGTTCTTC. The encoded protein is CASTYGTYNEQFF.

This clonotype came up many times. This rearrangement joins TRBV6-5 to TRBJ2-5; unclear D gene. The CDR3 has 13 amino acids. CDR1 is MNHEY, CDR2 SVGAGI, per germline. Trimming cost V 4 bases and J 3 bases, with 9 bases left between them. The CDR3 here is CASSSQVKETQYF. CDR3 DNA: TGTGCCAGCAGTTCCCAGGTGAAAGAGACCCAGTACTTC.

This clonotype has only a few counts. The chain combines TRBV29-1 with TRBJ1-5, with D uncertain. This CDR3 comprises 12 residues. The V and J ends lost 5 bases and 6 bases respectively, with 11 bases between them. Germline loops: CDR1 SQVTM, CDR2 ANQGSEA. In nucleotides, the CDR3 is TGCAGCGTTCTGGCGGACGGTCAGCCCCAGCATTTT. Its translation: CSVLADGQPQHF. The full variable domain, with the rest looked up from reference TRBV29-1 and TRBJ1-5, is SAVISQKPSRDICQRGTSLTIQCQVDSQVTMMFWYRQQPGQSLTLIATANQGSEATYESGFVIDKFPISRPNLTFSTLTVSNMSPEDSSIYLCSVLADGQPQHFGDGTRLSIL.

A word on this clonotype: Sequence at one end of the junction differs from germline and may be a read error. J is TRBJ2-3 and V is TRBV12-3 or TRBV12-4; D perhaps matches TRBD2 (6 bases). The CDR3 spans 16 residues. This CDR3 is CASSFTSRARTDAQYF. DNA for the CDR3: TGTGCCAGCAGTTTTACTAGCCGGGCCCGCACAGATGCGCAGTATTTT.

Comment on this clonotype: A clone one base away is much larger, so this may be a read error. This chain connects TRBV27 to TRBJ2-5, with 7 bases matching TRBD1. Germline assignment: CDR1 MNHEY and CDR2 SMNVEV (reference sequence). V dropped 5 bases and J dropped 0; count of bases not matched to a gene: 15. The CDR3 extends over 18 amino acids. The CDR3 coding sequence is TGTGCCAGCAGTCCCCGGGACAGTTGGGTACGGTACCAAGAGACCCAGTACTTC. This translates into CASSPRDSWVRYQETQYF.

V usage is TRBV10-3 and J usage is TRBJ1-2, with D unresolved. The CDR3 has 16 residues. Germline V CDR1 and CDR2: ENHRY, SYGVKD. Trimming took 2 bases from V and 4 from J, leaving 17 bases between them. The CDR3 DNA reads as TGTGCCATCAGTGAGCCCCGGACGGGGTCGGGCTATGGCTACACCTTC. Its protein is CAISEPRTGSGYGYTF.

In this sample, this clonotype turned up many times. This rearrangement joins TRBV20-1 to TRBJ2-1, with 8 bases aligning to TRBD2. CDR3 length equals 13 residues. The germline V gene encodes CDR1 DFQATT and CDR2 SNEGSKA (reference sequence). CDR3: CRIRGGGSNEQFF. The CDR3 DNA reads TGCCGCATCAGGGGCGGGGGGTCAAATGAGCAGTTCTTC.

This clonotype showed up just a few times. The chain combines TRBV29-1 with TRBJ2-3; either TRBD1 or TRBD2 may supply D (5 bases each). V lost 6 bases, J lost 2 bases, and 18 bases lay in between. The CDR3 is 15 residues long. Germline-derived CDR1 and CDR2 are SQVTM and ANQGSEA. The DNA of the CDR3 is TGCAGCGTCCTCCTCGGACGAGGGGACACAGATACGCAGTATTTT. Translation gives CSVLLGRGDTDTQYF.

Many counts were recorded for this clonotype. The chain has TRBV20-1 and TRBJ2-5; TRBD2 matches 11 bases. Per the germline V gene, CDR1 is DFQATT and CDR2 is SNEGSKA (reference sequence). CDR3 length: 17 residues. V shed 3 bases, J shed 0 bases, and the junction held 9 bases outside the gene matches. The CDR3 bases are TGCAGTGCTAGGGAACTAGCGGGGGCCTGGTACCAAGAGACCCAGTACTTC. Protein sequence: CSARELAGAWYQETQYF.

This chain links TRBV7-2 with TRBJ2-3; D not resolved. This CDR3 spans 14 amino acids. V lost 1 base, J lost 6 bases, and 11 bases lay in between. In germline, CDR1 is SGHTA, CDR2 FQGNSA. Here the CDR3 DNA reads TGTGCCAGCAGCTTAGGGGCCCATGGTGATACGCAGTATTTT. Amino acid sequence: CASSLGAHGDTQYF.

The chain links TRBV29-1 to TRBJ1-1; no firm D call. Germline V lookup: CDR1 SQVTM, CDR2 ANQGSEA. The CDR3 runs 11 residues. The CDR3 coding sequence is TGCAGTGGCTATGCGAACACTGAAGCTTTCTTT. Protein sequence: CSGYANTEAFF.

A few counts support this clonotype. The chain is built from TRBV7-3 and TRBJ2-3, with TRBD2 matching 9 bases. This CDR3 comprises 18 residues. Germline V gene sequence: CDR1 SGHTA, CDR2 FQGTGA. V dropped 0 bases and J dropped 2; count of bases not matched to a gene: 9. In DNA form, the CDR3 reads TGTGCCAGCAGCTTAACTTACAGCGGGGGGTCTCTCACAGATACGCAGTATTTT. Translation: CASSLTYSGGSLTDTQYF.

V is TRBV9 and J is TRBJ1-5; tentative D call: TRBD1 (5 bases). The CDR3 sequence is 13 residues long. V shed 2 bases and J shed 11 bases, with 14 bases lying between them. Germline V gene lookup returns CDR1 SGDLS and CDR2 YYNGEE. The CDR3 bases are TGTGCCAGCAGCGTTTGGCTCACGGGGGCCCAGCATTTT. Translation gives CASSVWLTGAQHF.

The chain links TRBV21-1 to TRBJ2-5; the table's D gene call, TRBD2, was not cross checked with the DNA. TRBV21-1 is a pseudogene segment. CDR3 length: 15 residues. CDR3 in amino acids: CASSPLDSGTETQYF. CDR3 DNA: TGTGCCAGCAGCCCCCTGGACAGCGGCACAGAGACCCAGTACTTC.

This clonotype was seen repeatedly, ten times or more. CDR3 DNA: TGTGCCAGCAGCCCCCGTTCTGGGGCCAACGTCCTGACTTTC. This translates into CASSPRSGANVLTF. This chain links TRBV7-9 with TRBJ2-6; the D is unclear. The germline gives CDR1 SEHNR, CDR2 FQNEAQ (reference sequence). Trimming left V 5 bases short and J 1 base short, with 6 bases between. CDR3 length equals 14 residues.

This clonotype was seen more than once but under ten times. The V call is TRBV5-1, the J call TRBJ2-3; D might be TRBD1 or TRBD2, each matching 5 bases. V lost 5 bases, J lost 2 bases, and 18 bases lay in between. This CDR3 is 16 amino acids long. The germline gives CDR1 SGHRS, CDR2 YFSETQ. The CDR3 is CASSNRDRSATDTQYF. CDR3 coding DNA: TGCGCCAGCAGTAACCGGGACCGATCCGCCACAGATACGCAGTATTTT.

The genes are TRBV7-9 and TRBJ2-7; TRBD1 matches at 9 bases. V lost 3 bases and J lost 7; bases outside the gene matches: 13. The CDR3 loop spans 16 amino acids. Germline V CDR1 and CDR2: SEHNR, FQNEAQ (reference sequence). In nucleotides, the CDR3 is TGTGCCAGCAGCTTCCTCCCGACAGGGGGAACACGGGAGCAGTACTTC. Translation: CASSFLPTGGTREQYF.

The chain recombines TRBV21-1 with TRBJ2-7; TRBD1 reflects the table's D call only, with no check against the DNA. TRBV21-1 is reported as a pseudogene. The CDR3 has 16 residues. CDR3 in amino acids: CASSERDRGPTDEQYF. Written as DNA, the CDR3 is TGTGCCAGCAGCGAAAGGGACAGGGGGCCTACCGACGAGCAGTACTTC.

This clonotype was counted many times. The rearrangement links TRBV29-1 to TRBJ2-3; possible D gene TRBD1, 6 bases. The germline gives CDR1 SQVTM, CDR2 ANQGSEA. Trimming stripped 7 bases from V and 0 bases from J, with 14 bases between. This CDR3 is built from 14 residues. CDR3 sequence: CSARDTISTDTQYF. The CDR3 DNA follows: TGCAGCGCCCGGGACACCATCAGCACAGATACGCAGTATTTT.